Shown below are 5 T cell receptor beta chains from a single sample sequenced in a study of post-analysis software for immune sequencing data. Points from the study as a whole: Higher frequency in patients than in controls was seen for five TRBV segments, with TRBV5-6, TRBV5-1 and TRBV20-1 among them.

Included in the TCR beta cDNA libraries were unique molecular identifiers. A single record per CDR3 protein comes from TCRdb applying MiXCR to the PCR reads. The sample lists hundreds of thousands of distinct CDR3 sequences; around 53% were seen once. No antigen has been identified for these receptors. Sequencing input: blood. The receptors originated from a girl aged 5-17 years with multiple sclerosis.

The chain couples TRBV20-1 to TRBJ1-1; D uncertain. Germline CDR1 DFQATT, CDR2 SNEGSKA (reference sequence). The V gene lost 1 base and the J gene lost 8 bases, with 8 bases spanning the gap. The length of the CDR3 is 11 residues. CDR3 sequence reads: CSARVISEAFF. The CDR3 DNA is TGCAGTGCTAGAGTCATTTCCGAAGCTTTCTTT.

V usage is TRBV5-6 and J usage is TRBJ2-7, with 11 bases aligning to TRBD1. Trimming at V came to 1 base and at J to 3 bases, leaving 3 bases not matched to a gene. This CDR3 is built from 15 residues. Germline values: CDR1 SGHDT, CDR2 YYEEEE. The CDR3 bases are TGTGCCAGCAGCTTGATGGGACAGGGGGTCTACGAGCAGTACTTC. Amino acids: CASSLMGQGVYEQYF.

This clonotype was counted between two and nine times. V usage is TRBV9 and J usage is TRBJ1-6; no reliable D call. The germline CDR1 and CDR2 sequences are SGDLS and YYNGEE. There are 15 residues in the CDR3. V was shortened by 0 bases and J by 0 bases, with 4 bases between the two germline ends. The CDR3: CASSVASSYNSPLHF. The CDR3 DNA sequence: TGTGCCAGCAGCGTAGCCAGCTCCTATAATTCACCCCTCCACTTT.

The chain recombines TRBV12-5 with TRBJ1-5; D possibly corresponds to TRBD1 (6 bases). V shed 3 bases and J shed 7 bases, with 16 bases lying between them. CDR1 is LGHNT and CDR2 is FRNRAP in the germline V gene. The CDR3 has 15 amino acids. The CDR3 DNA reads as TGTGCTAGTGGTTTACAGGGCCATTGGGGGCAGCCCCAGCATTTT. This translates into CASGLQGHWGQPQHF.

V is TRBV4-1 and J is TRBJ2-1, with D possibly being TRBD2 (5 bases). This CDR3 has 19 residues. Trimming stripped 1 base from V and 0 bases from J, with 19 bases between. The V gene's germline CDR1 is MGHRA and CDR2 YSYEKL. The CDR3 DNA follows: TGCGCCAGCAGCCAAGGTCCAATCGGCGGGTCCAGCTCCTACAATGAGCAGTTCTTC. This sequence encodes CASSQGPIGGSSSYNEQFF.